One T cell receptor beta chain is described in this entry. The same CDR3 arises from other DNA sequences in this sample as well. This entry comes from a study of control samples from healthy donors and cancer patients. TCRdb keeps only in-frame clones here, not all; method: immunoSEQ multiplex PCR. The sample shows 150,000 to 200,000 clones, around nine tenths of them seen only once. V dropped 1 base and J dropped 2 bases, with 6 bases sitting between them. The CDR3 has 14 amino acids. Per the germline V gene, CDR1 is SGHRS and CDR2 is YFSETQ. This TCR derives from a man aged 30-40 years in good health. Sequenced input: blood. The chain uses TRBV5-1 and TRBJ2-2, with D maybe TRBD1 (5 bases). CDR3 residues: CASSLRGNTGELFF. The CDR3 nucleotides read TGCGCCAGCAGCTTGAGGGGAAACACCGGGGAGCTGTTTTTT.